One sample yielded the 28 T cell receptor beta chains listed below, sequenced in a study of CD8 T cells in ankylosing spondylitis. Whole-study findings and limits: Seemingly distinctive of ankylosing spondylitis blood was a TCR beta motif formed by eight highly homologous variants.

No antigen has been assigned to these receptors. One entry per CDR3 protein results from TCRdb running MiXCR on the 5' RACE reads. The data hold 200,000 to 250,000 distinct CDR3 sequences, with around 7.9% observed a single time. Sequences were obtained from blood, either unsorted or a sorted T cell fraction (not recorded which). The origin of the receptors is a male donor with ankylosing spondylitis.

This clonotype occurred many times. The chain employs TRBV29-1 and TRBJ2-7; the D gene is possibly TRBD1 (6 bases). The germline CDR1 and CDR2 sequences are SQVTM and ANQGSEA. V was pared by 6 bases and J by 1 base, with 13 bases between. This CDR3 has 13 amino acids. This CDR3 is CSVQKGVSYEQYF. As DNA, the CDR3 is TGCAGCGTCCAAAAGGGGGTTTCCTACGAGCAGTACTTC.

This clonotype was picked up a small number of times. The chain uses TRBV29-1 and TRBJ1-2; 10 bases are a match to TRBD1. The CDR3 loop spans 16 amino acids. V dropped 3 bases and J dropped 2; count of bases not matched to a gene: 9. Germline loops: CDR1 SQVTM, CDR2 ANQGSEA. The CDR3 loop reads CSVDVVGGQGNYGYTF. The CDR3, as DNA: TGCAGCGTTGATGTAGTTGGGGGACAGGGGAACTATGGCTACACCTTC.

This clonotype was recorded at least ten times. CDR3 protein: CASSRWMARGSYVYEQYF. The CDR3 region has the DNA TGTGCCAGCAGCCGTTGGATGGCCAGGGGTTCTTATGTCTACGAGCAGTACTTC. This sequence joins TRBV6-2 or TRBV6-3 and TRBJ2-7, with D perhaps TRBD1 (6 bases). The CDR3 runs to 18 residues. Germline V gene sequence: CDR1 MNHEY, CDR2 SVGEGT. The germline V and J ends were trimmed by 6 bases and 3 bases, with 27 bases remaining between them.

The chain has TRBV6-5 and TRBJ2-6; D may correspond to TRBD1 or TRBD2 (5 bases each). V lost 0 bases and J 3 bases, leaving 15 bases between the germline ends. Looked up from germline, CDR1 is MNHEY and CDR2 is SVGAGI. The CDR3 runs to 18 residues. The CDR3 protein is CASSYSSRGVGGANVLTF. The DNA of the CDR3 is TGTGCCAGCAGTTACTCGAGTCGAGGGGTGGGTGGGGCCAACGTCCTGACTTTC.

This clonotype has a count of ten or more. The CDR3 nucleotides read TGTGCCAGCAGCTCGGGGGGGATGAGCTACACCTTC. It is translated as CASSSGGMSYTF. The chain employs TRBV7-8 and TRBJ1-2; the D gene is possibly TRBD1 (5 bases). The CDR3 covers 12 residues. The germline CDR1 and CDR2 sequences are SGHVS and FQNEAQ. V lost 4 bases and J lost 9, with 12 bases in between.

This clonotype has a count of ten or more. The V call is TRBV7-9, the J call TRBJ1-3; possible D gene TRBD1, 5 bases. This CDR3 comprises 14 residues. CDR1 and CDR2 (germline): SEHNR, FQNEAQ (reference sequence). V shed 8 bases and J shed 6 bases, with 17 bases lying between them. The CDR3 loop reads CASRGGRVENTIYF. The CDR3, as DNA: TGTGCCAGCCGGGGCGGCAGGGTCGAAAACACCATATATTTT. The entire variable domain, with the rest obtained from reference TRBV7-9 and TRBJ1-3, is as follows: DTGVSQNPRHKITKRGQNVTFRCDPISEHNRLYWYRQTLGQGPEFLTYFQNEAQLEKSRLLSDRFSAERPKGSFSTLEIQRTEQGDSAMYLCASRGGRVENTIYFGEGSWLTVV.

There are many counts of this clonotype. This sequence joins TRBV24-1 and TRBJ1-4, with 8 bases identical to TRBD1. The CDR3 has 17 residues. Germline V gene data show CDR1 as KGHDR and CDR2 as SFDVKD. V trimming: 2 bases; J trimming: 0 bases; junction bases outside the gene matches: 4. Here the CDR3 reads CATSDSTGDATNEKLFF. The CDR3 DNA reads TGTGCCACCAGTGATTCGACAGGGGATGCAACTAATGAAAAACTGTTTTTT.

The chain couples TRBV7-6 to TRBJ2-1; 11 positions match TRBD2. This CDR3 is 16 amino acids long. CDR1 SGHVS and CDR2 FNYEAQ come from the germline V gene. J gave up 5 bases and V 5 bases, and 8 bases lay outside the gene matches. The CDR3 DNA sequence: TGTGCCAGCAGCCCACGAGTAGCGGGGGGGCACAATGAGCAGTTCTTC. Protein: CASSPRVAGGHNEQFF.

The rearrangement uses TRBV30 and TRBJ2-1, with D hard to call. CDR3 size: 14 residues. In germline, CDR1 is GTSNPN, CDR2 SVGIG (reference sequence). V lost 0 bases, J lost 6 bases, and 12 bases lay in between. Here the CDR3 reads CAWSVWPRGNEQFF. The CDR3, as DNA: TGTGCCTGGAGTGTATGGCCACGAGGCAATGAGCAGTTCTTC. The variable domain in full, with the rest retrieved from reference TRBV30 and TRBJ2-1, is SQTIHQWPATLVQPVGSPLSLECTVEGTSNPNLYWYRQAAGRGLQLLFYSVGIGQISSEVPQNLSASRPQDRQFILSSKKLLLSDSGFYLCAWSVWPRGNEQFFGPGTRLTVL.

This clonotype occurred many times. The chain links TRBV15 to TRBJ2-1; D possibly corresponds to TRBD1 (5 bases). Deletions cut 0 bases from V and 2 bases from J, with 8 bases between. The germline gives CDR1 LNHNV, CDR2 YYDKDF (reference sequence). The CDR3 is made up of 15 amino acids. Here the CDR3 DNA reads TGTGCCACCAGCAGAGACAGGGTCCCCTACAATGAGCAGTTCTTC. It codes for CATSRDRVPYNEQFF.

This chain links TRBV29-1 with TRBJ2-7, with no clear D. With 4 bases removed from V and 3 bases from J, the gap between germline ends came to 13 bases. CDR1 and CDR2 from the germline V gene are SQVTM and ANQGSEA. The CDR3 runs to 13 residues. CDR3 DNA: TGCAGCGTTGTACCGAATCAAGACTACGAGCAGTACTTC. Its protein product is CSVVPNQDYEQYF.

V is TRBV12-3 or TRBV12-4 and J is TRBJ2-3; tentatively, D is TRBD2 (6 bases). The CDR3 is made up of 17 amino acids. V was pared by 10 bases and J by 0 bases, with 23 bases between. CDR3 nucleotide sequence: TGTGCCACCACAGCGGGCCCGGTACTTGGCAGCACAGATACGCAGTATTTT. This codes for CATTAGPVLGSTDTQYF.

This clonotype was recorded at least ten times. V gene TRBV19 combines with J gene TRBJ2-7; no clear D gene. Germline V gene sequence: CDR1 LNHDA, CDR2 SQIVND (reference sequence). Trimming shortened V by 0 bases and J by 2 bases, and 11 bases separated the two germline ends. CDR3 length: 15 amino acids. CDR3 amino acids: CASSIDGGGPYEQYF. CDR3 in DNA: TGTGCCAGTAGTATAGATGGTGGCGGACCCTACGAGCAGTACTTC. Supplemented by reference TRBV19 and TRBJ2-7, the full variable domain reads DGGITQSPKYLFRKEGQNVTLSCEQNLNHDAMYWYRQDPGQGLRLIYYSQIVNDFQKGDIAEGYSVSREKKESFPLTVTSAQKNPTAFYLCASSIDGGGPYEQYFGPGTRLTVT.

This clonotype has a handful of counts. The CDR3 nucleotides read TGCGCCAGCAGCTCCTACAGGGGCAGCGAAAAACTGTTTTTT. This gives the protein CASSSYRGSEKLFF. The chain carries TRBV4-3 and TRBJ1-4; 7 bases are shared with TRBD1. Germline CDR1 and CDR2: LGHNA and YSLEER. The CDR3 length is 14 residues. J was trimmed by 8 bases and V by 5 bases; bases with no gene match: 8.

The sample holds many counts of this clonotype. V and J are TRBV7-8 and TRBJ2-1; 14 bases fit TRBD2. V shed 5 bases, J shed 1 base, and the junction held 7 bases outside the gene matches. The CDR3 is 18 amino acids. Germline CDR1 reads SGHVS; CDR2 reads FQNEAQ. The CDR3 coding sequence is TGTGCCAGCAGCGGGGGACTAGCGGGGGTGTGGTCCTACAATGAGCAGTTCTTC. Translated, it gives CASSGGLAGVWSYNEQFF.

This clonotype was seen ten or more times. The chain carries TRBV5-1 and TRBJ1-1; D not certain. The V and J ends lost 1 base and 1 base respectively, with 8 bases between them. CDR1 is SGHRS and CDR2 is YFSETQ in the germline V gene. CDR3 length equals 14 residues. This CDR3 reads CASSLSQGNTEAFF. The CDR3 region has the DNA TGCGCCAGCAGCTTGTCGCAAGGGAACACTGAAGCTTTCTTT.

The chain is built from TRBV15 and TRBJ1-1; no firm D call. There are 15 residues in the CDR3. CDR1 LNHNV and CDR2 YYDKDF come from the germline V gene (reference sequence). V gave up 0 bases and J gave up 1 base, with 9 bases separating them. The CDR3 DNA follows: TGTGCCACCAGCAGAGATCAAAACAGGAACACTGAAGCTTTCTTT. Translating gives CATSRDQNRNTEAFF.

This clonotype has a count of ten or more. The V and J genes are TRBV6-5 and TRBJ2-5, with a tentative D call TRBD2 (5 bases). The CDR3 sequence is 13 residues long. V lost 2 bases and J 5 bases, leaving 9 bases between the germline ends. Germline loops: CDR1 MNHEY, CDR2 SVGAGI. The CDR3 DNA reads TGTGCCAGCAGTTACGCCGAGCGGGAGACCCAGTACTTC. This translates into CASSYAERETQYF.

This clonotype has more than one count but fewer than ten. This rearrangement joins TRBV5-8 to TRBJ2-7; no clear D gene. From germline, CDR1 is SGHTS and CDR2 YDEGEE. The CDR3 has 13 amino acids. V lost 0 bases to trimming and J lost 6 bases, with 10 bases between them. The CDR3 sequence: CASSLVVRSEQYF. DNA for the CDR3: TGTGCCAGCAGCTTGGTAGTCAGGAGCGAGCAGTACTTC.

This clonotype was seen at least ten times. V and J are TRBV7-6 and TRBJ1-1; D is undetermined. This CDR3 is 13 amino acids long. CDR1 and CDR2 from the germline V gene are SGHVS and FNYEAQ. The V gene lost 5 bases and the J gene lost 7 bases, with 14 bases spanning the gap. In nucleotides, the CDR3 is TGTGCCAGCAGCGCCCGATCGTATAATGAAGCTTTCTTT. This sequence encodes CASSARSYNEAFF. The full variable domain, rest sourced from reference TRBV7-6 and TRBJ1-1, is GAGVSQSPRYKVTKRGQDVALRCDPISGHVSLYWYRQALGQGPEFLTYFNYEAQQDKSGLPNDRFSAERPEGSISTLTIQRTEQRDSAMYRCASSARSYNEAFFGQGTRLTVV.

Concerning this clonotype: Mismatch with germline at one junction end may stem from a read error. In nucleotides, the CDR3 is TGCTGTGCTAGAGACCCGGAGCTGCTGGAGGACATATCAGTGGATACGCAGTATTTT. This translates into CCARDPELLEDISVDTQYF. The J gene is TRBJ2-3, the V gene TRBV20-1; the D gene could be TRBD1 or TRBD2 (5 bases each). Per the germline V gene, CDR1 is DFQATT and CDR2 is SNEGSKA (reference sequence). The CDR3 covers 19 residues.

This clonotype showed up just a few times. The chain has TRBV20-1 and TRBJ1-2; 9 bases line up with TRBD1. V lost 1 base and J lost 7; bases outside the gene matches: 10. Germline V gene lookup returns CDR1 DFQATT and CDR2 SNEGSKA (reference sequence). CDR3 length: 15 amino acids. For the CDR3, the DNA is TGCAGTGCTAGAGGCGACAGGGGGGAGGAGATTGGCTACACCTTC. Amino acid sequence: CSARGDRGEEIGYTF.

V usage is TRBV25-1 and J usage is TRBJ2-2; D remains unclear. The length of the CDR3 is 14 residues. The V end lost 5 bases, the J end lost 4 bases, and 11 bases lay between the germline ends. The V gene's germline CDR1 is MGHDK and CDR2 SYGVNS. DNA of the CDR3: TGTGCCAGCAGTTTGCACATGGGCACCGGGGAGCTGTTTTTT. It encodes CASSLHMGTGELFF.

This clonotype was counted only a few times. The rearrangement uses TRBV6-6 and TRBJ2-1; the D call may be TRBD1 or TRBD2 (7 bases each). The V end lost 7 bases, the J end lost 14 bases, and 18 bases lay between the germline ends. CDR3 size: 12 residues. Germline-derived CDR1 and CDR2 are MNHNY and SVGAGI (reference sequence). CDR3 amino acids: CASKGRGTEEFF. As DNA, the CDR3 is TGTGCCAGCAAGGGGCGGGGGACAGAAGAGTTCTTC.

This clonotype was detected many times. The chain carries TRBV29-1 and TRBJ1-4; tentative D call: TRBD1 (5 bases). Trimming took off 7 bases at V and 7 bases at J, with 13 bases between the two ends. Germline CDR1 reads SQVTM; CDR2 reads ANQGSEA. This CDR3 is 12 amino acids long. In DNA, the CDR3 is TGCAGCGCCCTGGCAGGGCGTGAAAAACTGTTTTTT. The encoded protein is CSALAGREKLFF.

This rearrangement joins TRBV30 to TRBJ1-1; no definite D call. The V and J ends lost 8 bases and 5 bases respectively, with 12 bases between them. This CDR3 is built from 11 residues. Germline V gives CDR1 GTSNPN, CDR2 SVGIG (reference sequence). The CDR3, as DNA: TGTGCCCGGGCCGCGGGTACTGAAGCTTTCTTT. It translates to CARAAGTEAFF. Supplemented by reference TRBV30 and TRBJ1-1, the full variable domain reads SQTIHQWPATLVQPVGSPLSLECTVEGTSNPNLYWYRQAAGRGLQLLFYSVGIGQISSEVPQNLSASRPQDRQFILSSKKLLLSDSGFYLCARAAGTEAFFGQGTRLTVV.

The V and J genes are TRBV6-1 and TRBJ1-5, with a possible D match to TRBD1 (6 bases). The V end lost 6 bases, the J end lost 4 bases, and 10 bases lay between the germline ends. Per the germline V gene, CDR1 is MNHNS and CDR2 is SASEGT. The CDR3 runs 13 residues. The CDR3 sequence is CASREQGNQPQHF. DNA of the CDR3: TGTGCCAGCAGAGAGCAGGGGAATCAGCCCCAGCATTTT.

This clonotype was picked up many times. The V gene is TRBV7-9, the J gene TRBJ2-3, with TRBD2 matching over 7 bases. V shed 6 bases and J 4 bases; nucleotides not matched to a gene: 13. CDR3 length: 16 residues. Germline CDR1 and CDR2: SEHNR and FQNEAQ (reference sequence). CDR3 coding DNA: TGTGCCAGCAGTCCGATCGGACTAGAATTTCCAGATACGCAGTATTTT. The encoded protein is CASSPIGLEFPDTQYF.